This TCR beta chain was captured in a study of blood T cell repertoires in COVID-19 (TCRdb year 2020). At the level of the whole study: Samples covering the acute and convalescent phases of COVID-19 were provided by collaborators in the United States, Italy and Spain. HLA class I and class II types, where available, came from metadata supplied by the sample provider rather than from assay-based typing. The dataset comprised deeply sampled blood TCRbeta repertoires from subjects exposed to, actively infected with, or recovered from COVID-19. The samples were drawn from the first 160 participants of the ongoing ImmuneRACE study and from some 1,300 subjects provided by 6 global collaborators. The prospective study material was composed of cDNA or gDNA derived from T cells, B-cell-depleted T cells, or PBMCs. The repertoires were made available in a free public database intended to serve as a resource for research on the immune response to SARS-CoV-2. The sample metadata nearly always contained a de-identified subject ID, COVID-19 status, age in years and sex. Here is what the overall study found, with its caveats: How much clinical and demographic metadata was included differed by source and by participant, and the metadata was provided uncurated.

V and J lose 0 bases and 0 bases, and a span of 10 bases separates them. Spanning cysteine to phenylalanine, the CDR3 consists of 15 amino acids. Only the CDR3 DNA stays, 45 bases, in frame from base 1. The germline V gene sets CDR1 to SGHRS and CDR2 to YFSETQ. TCRbeta CDR3 regions were amplified from genomic DNA using the immunoSEQ Assay, a bias-controlled multiplex PCR. Per the source publication's procedure: The number of nucleated cells in each sample was estimated from the amplification of reference gene primers within the assay. Sequence reads were collapsed and filtered to measure the absolute abundance of every unique TCRbeta CDR3 rearrangement. For each sample, productive Simpson clonality was calculated as the square root of Simpson's diversity index across productive rearrangements. TCRdb took over this immuneACCESS table, retaining in-frame rearrangements with V and J assigned. Such tables are incomplete; in checked studies, under half of the missing clones stem from an unresolved V gene, and the remainder is unexplained. Clonal size and the V and J genes are those of that table, whereas D and trimming came from the DNA. The sample has 200,000 to 250,000 clones on record, 84% of them singletons. 18% of the sample is taken by the ten largest.

With regard to this clone: The antigen it binds to is not known. The sample holds no much larger clone one base away, and base qualities are not on file.

Each collaborating institution followed its own protocols to collect whole blood in K2EDTA tubes. For TCRbeta analysis, collaborators shipped samples in one of three forms: frozen whole blood, isolated PBMCs, or DNA extracted from either of those sample types. Sequencing input: peripheral blood. The clonotype comes from a woman over 75 with active or convalescent COVID-19. In this chain, TRBV5-1 is recombined with TRBJ2-7, with TRBD1 as a weak D call on 6 bases. The DNA reads as follows: TGCGCCAGCAGCTTGGAAATAGGGGGCTCCTACGAGCAGTACTTC. Translated, this is CASSLEIGGSYEQYF.